These 31 T cell receptor beta chains originate from one sample sequenced in a study of T cell repertoires in cytomegalovirus infection. Each CDR3 protein gets one entry after TCRdb re-called the reads with MiXCR. Of some 280,000 distinct CDR3 sequences in the sample, roughly an eighth were seen once. Sequencing input: PBMCs. The receptors stem from a human donor in good health (CMV status not recorded). Some clones in this sample may be carry-over from other donors' samples.

V usage is TRBV6-2 or TRBV6-3 and J usage is TRBJ2-7, with D maybe TRBD1 (6 bases). Germline values: CDR1 MNHEY, CDR2 SVGEGT. Trimming left V 7 bases short and J 5 bases short, with 15 bases between. CDR3 length: 13 amino acids. CDR3 in DNA: TGTGCCAGCACCCCGGGACAAATCGACGAGCAGTACTTC. It codes for CASTPGQIDEQYF.

This clonotype was counted at least ten times. This chain uses TRBV28 with TRBJ2-1; D unclear. The V end was cut by 6 bases, the J end by 2 bases, with 14 bases between. The CDR3 has 15 amino acids. Germline lookup yields CDR1 MDHEN and CDR2 SYDVKM. CDR3 coding DNA: TGTGCCAGCAGCCCTCCCCGGTCGACCTACAATGAGCAGTTCTTC. It encodes CASSPPRSTYNEQFF.

This clonotype appeared many times. The chain combines TRBV19 with TRBJ2-1, with TRBD2 as a possible D gene (6 bases). V was pared by 4 bases and J by 3 bases, with 16 bases between. Germline CDR1 and CDR2: LNHDA and SQIVND (reference sequence). The CDR3 is made up of 16 amino acids. The CDR3 is CASSTSWGVGYNEQFF. For the CDR3, the DNA is TGTGCCAGTAGTACCTCTTGGGGGGTCGGCTACAATGAGCAGTTCTTC.

The chain has TRBV5-1 and TRBJ2-5, with 11 bases fitting TRBD2. The germline V gene encodes CDR1 SGHRS and CDR2 YFSETQ. Trimming cost V 0 bases and J 2 bases; bases outside gene matches: 6. The CDR3 contains 17 residues. The CDR3 sequence: CASSLDRLAGQQETQYF. The CDR3 DNA follows: TGCGCCAGCAGCTTGGACCGACTAGCGGGGCAACAAGAGACCCAGTACTTC.

The sample holds a few counts of this clonotype. The chain is built from TRBV9 and TRBJ2-3, with TRBD2 identical over 7 bases. Germline loops: CDR1 SGDLS, CDR2 YYNGEE. J gave up 5 bases and V 1 base, and 7 bases lay outside the gene matches. The CDR3 consists of 15 residues. CDR3 DNA sequence: TGTGCCAGCAGCGTATACGGTCGGGAGGAAGATACGCAGTATTTT. It is translated as CASSVYGREEDTQYF. Together with reference TRBV9 and TRBJ2-3, the CDR3 gives the full variable domain: DSGVTQTPKHLITATGQRVTLRCSPRSGDLSVYWYQQSLDQGLQFLIQYYNGEERAKGNILERFSAQQFPDLHSELNLSSLELGDSALYFCASSVYGREEDTQYFGPGTRLTVL.

The chain uses TRBV6-5 and TRBJ1-3; D is uncertain. Germline V gene data show CDR1 as MNHEY and CDR2 as SVGAGI. The CDR3 length is 14 residues. Trimming removed 2 bases from V and 0 bases from J, with 5 bases in between. This chain's CDR3 is CASSYAASGNTIYF. CDR3 DNA sequence: TGTGCCAGCAGTTACGCAGCCTCTGGAAACACCATATATTTT.

This clonotype was detected ten times or more. V gene TRBV7-2 combines with J gene TRBJ1-6; TRBD1 matches at 7 bases. The ends lost 5 bases at V and 7 bases at J; junction bases unmatched: 8. This CDR3 has 15 amino acids. Germline CDR1 SGHTA, CDR2 FQGNSA. In DNA, the CDR3 is TGTGCCAGCAGCCCGAACAGGGGACCGAATTCACCCCTCCACTTT. It is translated as CASSPNRGPNSPLHF.

This clonotype was picked up many times. The chain uses TRBV12-3 or TRBV12-4 and TRBJ2-3, with TRBD2 identical over 15 bases. This CDR3 is built from 20 residues. Germline trimming cut 4 bases from V and 3 bases from J; bases unmatched to any gene: 14. CDR3 region: CASSSIRRGLAGGITDTQYF. The CDR3 DNA is TGTGCCAGCAGTTCTATTCGCCGAGGACTAGCGGGGGGGATTACAGATACGCAGTATTTT.

This clonotype was detected only a few times. This chain uses TRBV20-1 with TRBJ1-1; D ambiguous. Germline V CDR1 and CDR2: DFQATT, SNEGSKA (reference sequence). V gave up 3 bases and J gave up 2 bases, with 16 bases separating them. The CDR3 contains 15 residues. The CDR3 DNA follows: TGCAGTGCTAGGCATCGGTCTGCCTTAAACACTGAAGCTTTCTTT. This codes for CSARHRSALNTEAFF.

This chain's CDR3 is CAMAVDRQNTEAFF. Here the CDR3 DNA reads TGTGCCATGGCGGTTGACAGGCAGAACACTGAAGCTTTCTTT. V usage is TRBV10-3 and J usage is TRBJ1-1; tentative D call: TRBD1 (6 bases). V shed 9 bases and J shed 1 base, with 15 bases lying between them. Germline CDR1 ENHRY, CDR2 SYGVKD. This CDR3 contains 14 residues.

This clonotype came up a few times. The chain has TRBV12-3 or TRBV12-4 and TRBJ1-2; 7 nucleotides align to TRBD1. V shed 6 bases, J shed 3 bases, and the junction held 13 bases outside the gene matches. The CDR3 spans 16 residues. CDR3 nucleotides: TGTGCCAGCAGGTCCAGTTCGGGGACAGACCACTATGGCTACACCTTC. Residues: CASRSSSGTDHYGYTF.

This clonotype was observed many times. The rearrangement uses TRBV28 and TRBJ2-7, with TRBD2 matching over 8 bases. Germline trimming cut 5 bases from V and 3 bases from J; bases unmatched to any gene: 12. Germline V CDR1 and CDR2: MDHEN, SYDVKM. The CDR3 spans 16 residues. The CDR3 region is CASSTPRTSLHYEQYF. As DNA, the CDR3 is TGTGCCAGCAGTACACCAAGGACTAGCCTACACTACGAGCAGTACTTC. The full variable domain, its missing parts supplied by reference TRBV28 and TRBJ2-7, is DVKVTQSSRYLVKRTGEKVFLECVQDMDHENMFWYRQDPGLGLRLIYFSYDVKMKEKGDIPEGYSVSREKKERFSLILESASTNQTSMYLCASSTPRTSLHYEQYFGPGTRLTVT.

The genes are TRBV14 and TRBJ1-2; D call uncertain. The CDR3 is 14 amino acids. The ends were cut back, 1 base at V and 2 bases at J, with 8 bases in the middle. CDR1 SGHDN and CDR2 FVKESK come from the germline V gene. For the CDR3, the DNA is TGTGCCAGCAGCCAAGTGAACAGCAACTATGGCTACACCTTC. This gives the protein CASSQVNSNYGYTF.

In its sample, this clonotype was seen many times. This rearrangement joins TRBV5-4 to TRBJ2-7, with 11 nucleotides matching TRBD2. CDR3 length: 15 residues. In germline, CDR1 is SGHNT, CDR2 YYREEE (reference sequence). V lost 0 bases and J lost 13; bases outside the gene matches: 12. The DNA of the CDR3 is TGTGCCAGCAGCTTGGCGGGGACTAGCGGCGGAAGGATATACTTC. It specifies CASSLAGTSGGRIYF.

The V and J genes are TRBV20-1 and TRBJ2-3, with a weak D call TRBD2 (5 bases). CDR1 and CDR2 (germline): DFQATT, SNEGSKA (reference sequence). V lost 1 base and J lost 3, with 14 bases in between. This CDR3 comprises 15 residues. The CDR3 region has the DNA TGCAGTGCTAGAGGTGCTCGAGGGAGAACAGATACGCAGTATTTT. Translation gives CSARGARGRTDTQYF.

CDR3: CASSVDWNTEAFF. The CDR3 nucleotides read TGTGCCAGCAGTGTAGATTGGAACACTGAAGCTTTCTTT. The chain recombines TRBV2 with TRBJ1-1, with D uncertain. Per germline, CDR1 SNHLY and CDR2 FYNNEI. The CDR3 runs 13 residues. V was trimmed by 4 bases and J by 1 base, leaving 7 bases between them.

The chain has TRBV10-2 and TRBJ1-3; D is uncertain. CDR3 length equals 15 residues. Germline lookup yields CDR1 WSHSY and CDR2 SAAADI. V shed 0 bases and J shed 0 bases, with 6 bases lying between them. CDR3 nucleotide sequence: TGCGCCAGCAGTGAGTCGCCAGGCTCTGGAAACACCATATATTTT. This encodes CASSESPGSGNTIYF.

This clonotype was counted a few times. Here the CDR3 reads CASSYETSGYNEQFF. CDR3 sequence (DNA): TGTGCCAGCAGTTACGAGACTAGCGGTTACAATGAGCAGTTCTTC. V and J are TRBV6-6 and TRBJ2-1; 9 bases are a match to TRBD2. Trimming at V came to 2 bases and at J to 4 bases, leaving 3 bases not matched to a gene. The CDR3 has 15 amino acids. Per the germline V gene, CDR1 is MNHNY and CDR2 is SVGAGI (reference sequence).

This clonotype has more than one count but fewer than ten. The chain uses TRBV2 and TRBJ1-2; D remains ambiguous. CDR3 length: 13 amino acids. CDR1 and CDR2 (germline): SNHLY, FYNNEI. Trimming took off 0 bases at V and 5 bases at J, with 7 bases between the two ends. CDR3 residues: CASSEAQAYGYTF. CDR3 DNA sequence: TGTGCCAGCAGTGAAGCGCAAGCGTATGGCTACACCTTC.

The chain carries TRBV29-1 and TRBJ2-7; D gene uncertain. V lost 7 bases and J lost 3, with 10 bases in between. The CDR3 loop spans 11 amino acids. Germline-derived CDR1 and CDR2 are SQVTM and ANQGSEA. CDR3 loop: CSGGWGYEQYF. In nucleotides, the CDR3 is TGCAGCGGAGGATGGGGCTACGAGCAGTACTTC.

This clonotype has more than one count but fewer than ten. This chain connects TRBV14 to TRBJ2-5; TRBD2 agrees at 12 bases. Germline CDR1 SGHDN, CDR2 FVKESK. V lost 5 bases to trimming and J lost 5 bases; unmatched junction nucleotides: 9. The CDR3 has 16 residues. In DNA form, the CDR3 reads TGTGCCAGCAGCTCCAGACTAGCGGGAGCGCAGGAGACCCAGTACTTC. This translates into CASSSRLAGAQETQYF.

This clonotype was seen repeatedly, ten times or more. The chain combines TRBV28 with TRBJ1-5, with D unclear. V lost 7 bases to trimming and J lost 0 bases, with 10 bases between them. This CDR3 has 14 residues. CDR1 and CDR2 (germline): MDHEN, SYDVKM. The CDR3 loop reads CASMLPYSNQPQHF. The CDR3 DNA sequence: TGTGCCAGCATGCTGCCTTATAGCAATCAGCCCCAGCATTTT.

This clonotype was counted ten times or more. The chain uses TRBV7-2 and TRBJ1-5; D not resolved. The CDR3 consists of 15 residues. CDR1 SGHTA and CDR2 FQGNSA come from the germline V gene. Trimming shortened V by 3 bases and J by 4 bases, and 13 bases separated the two germline ends. CDR3 coding DNA: TGTGCCAGCAGCTTCTTAGGACGGGGTAATCAGCCCCAGCATTTT. Translation: CASSFLGRGNQPQHF.

This clonotype has a count of ten or more. The chain has TRBV5-4 and TRBJ2-1; no clear D. With 0 bases removed from V and 6 bases from J, the gap between germline ends came to 10 bases. Germline lookup yields CDR1 SGHNT and CDR2 YYREEE (reference sequence). The CDR3 has 14 residues. The CDR3 sequence is CASSLASSSNEQFF. The CDR3 region has the DNA TGTGCCAGCAGCTTGGCGTCTTCGAGCAATGAGCAGTTCTTC.

V gene TRBV20-1 combines with J gene TRBJ2-7, with 10 bases identical to TRBD2. This CDR3 is 15 amino acids long. Germline V CDR1 and CDR2: DFQATT, SNEGSKA (reference sequence). Trimming cost V 0 bases and J 4 bases; bases outside gene matches: 6. CDR3 sequence: CSARDLGSGRYEQYF. The CDR3 region has the DNA TGCAGTGCTAGAGATCTTGGTAGCGGGAGGTACGAGCAGTACTTC.

This clonotype was seen at least ten times. The rearrangement joins TRBV7-3 to TRBJ2-1; D may correspond to TRBD1 or TRBD2 (7 bases each). This CDR3 comprises 14 residues. V dropped 1 base and J dropped 8 bases, with 12 bases sitting between them. Germline CDR1 reads SGHTA; CDR2 reads FQGTGA. The CDR3, as DNA: TGTGCCAGCAGCTTAATCAGGGGGGGGGATGAGCAGTTCTTC. Amino acid sequence: CASSLIRGGDEQFF.

This clonotype was recorded many times. The J gene is TRBJ2-3, the V gene TRBV7-9; no clear D. V was clipped by 4 bases and J by 4 bases, with 9 bases between them. The CDR3 has 13 residues. The germline V gene has CDR1 SEHNR and CDR2 FQNEAQ (reference sequence). DNA for the CDR3: TGTGCCAGCAGCTCCCGTCGGGCAGATACGCAGTATTTT. It is translated as CASSSRRADTQYF.

J is TRBJ2-5 and V is TRBV6-1; 7 nucleotides align to TRBD2. Germline CDR1 reads MNHNS; CDR2 reads SASEGT. This CDR3 region has 16 residues. Germline trimming cut 2 bases from V and 3 bases from J; bases unmatched to any gene: 9. DNA for the CDR3: TGTGCCAGCAGTGAAATTTTCGGGACTATTGAAGAGACCCAGTACTTC. It specifies CASSEIFGTIEETQYF.

This chain joins TRBV7-3 and TRBJ2-2, with TRBD2 matching over 7 bases. J was trimmed by 4 bases and V by 5 bases; bases with no gene match: 7. Looked up from germline, CDR1 is SGHTA and CDR2 is FQGTGA. The CDR3 is made up of 15 amino acids. CDR3 sequence (DNA): TGTGCCAGCAGCCCTATGGCTAGCGGCACCGGGGAGCTGTTTTTT. Protein product: CASSPMASGTGELFF.

A few counts support this clonotype. The chain uses TRBV12-3 or TRBV12-4 and TRBJ2-7, with a weak D call TRBD1 (6 bases). This CDR3 has 16 amino acids. Trimming pared 6 bases from V and 5 bases from J, leaving 23 bases between. CDR3 loop: CASRAARGKSVHEQYF. CDR3 nucleotides: TGTGCCAGCAGGGCGGCGAGGGGGAAGTCGGTGCACGAGCAGTACTTC.

V usage is TRBV28 and J usage is TRBJ2-1; 7 bases line up with TRBD2. J was trimmed by 6 bases and V by 8 bases; bases with no gene match: 13. CDR1 MDHEN and CDR2 SYDVKM come from the germline V gene. The CDR3 spans 15 residues. The CDR3 reads CASSTVGLGVNEQFF. CDR3 in DNA: TGTGCCAGCTCGACGGTCGGACTAGGGGTCAATGAGCAGTTCTTC.